The 21 T cell receptor beta chains given below trace back to one sample, sequenced in a study of blood T cells in healthy people across ages. The second PCR ran roughly 6 to 11 cycles with a sample-barcoded 5' primer and J-beta primers. TCRdb re-called the 5' RACE reads through MiXCR, storing one row per CDR3 protein. Here the sample spans fewer than 2,000,000 distinct CDR3 sequences, around 42% being singletons. The source material was blood. The source is a human donor in good health.

This chain connects TRBV29-1 to TRBJ1-2; D remains unclear. The germline gives CDR1 SQVTM, CDR2 ANQGSEA. The V gene lost 5 bases and the J gene lost 2 bases, with 9 bases spanning the gap. There are 12 residues in the CDR3. CDR3 sequence reads: CSVLAENYGYTF. The CDR3 bases are TGCAGCGTTCTAGCAGAAAACTATGGCTACACCTTC.

V is TRBV10-3 and J is TRBJ2-5; the match to TRBD1 covers 8 bases. The germline CDR1 and CDR2 sequences are ENHRY and SYGVKD. This CDR3 is 13 amino acids long. The V and J ends lost 8 bases and 2 bases, in that order; junction bases with no gene match: 4. The CDR3 here is CAISRTGQETQYF. The CDR3 nucleotides read TGTGCCATCTCCCGGACAGGGCAAGAGACCCAGTACTTC.

The chain is built from TRBV5-1 and TRBJ2-1, with D perhaps matching TRBD1 (6 bases). Germline CDR1 reads SGHRS; CDR2 reads YFSETQ. The CDR3 has 14 amino acids. V lost 2 bases, J lost 12 bases, and 18 bases lay in between. The CDR3 spells CASSFDRSWGRQFF. CDR3 nucleotide sequence: TGCGCCAGCAGCTTTGACAGGAGCTGGGGACGGCAGTTCTTC.

The V gene is TRBV20-1, the J gene TRBJ2-7, with D tentatively TRBD1 (5 bases). The CDR3 consists of 12 residues. Between the trimmed V and J ends, which lost 3 bases and 4 bases, there was a span of 10 bases. Germline V gives CDR1 DFQATT, CDR2 SNEGSKA (reference sequence). Written as DNA, the CDR3 is TGCAGTGCTAGTAAAGGGGCTTACGAGCAGTACTTC. Its translation: CSASKGAYEQYF.

The J gene is TRBJ2-7, the V gene TRBV4-3, with D possibly matching TRBD2 (5 bases). The CDR3 contains 13 residues. The V gene lost 0 bases and the J gene lost 7 bases, with 10 bases spanning the gap. Germline V gives CDR1 LGHNA, CDR2 YSLEER. The CDR3 region is CASSQDSSGEQYF. The CDR3 DNA is TGCGCCAGCAGCCAAGATTCTTCGGGGGAGCAGTACTTC.

The chain couples TRBV18 to TRBJ2-1, with 8 bases lining up with TRBD1. The J call may be incorrect, as the DNA end agrees better with TRBJ2-7. There are 17 residues in the CDR3. Germline CDR1 reads KGHSH; CDR2 reads LQKENI. CDR3 nucleotides: TGTGCCAGCTCACCCTTGTCCGGGACAGGCCTCTACAATGAGCAGTACTTC. The encoded protein is CASSPLSGTGLYNEQYF.

V gene TRBV24-1 combines with J gene TRBJ1-1; a possible D gene is TRBD1 (6 bases). V lost 10 bases to trimming and J lost 4 bases, with 15 bases between them. This CDR3 is built from 13 residues. CDR1 is KGHDR and CDR2 is SFDVKD in the germline V gene. CDR3 loop: CATQGGPGTEAFF. The DNA for the CDR3 is TGTGCCACTCAAGGGGGACCGGGCACTGAAGCTTTCTTT.

V is TRBV20-1 and J is TRBJ1-2; D not resolved. The CDR3 has 11 residues. Germline lookup yields CDR1 DFQATT and CDR2 SNEGSKA (reference sequence). DNA for the CDR3: TGCAGGGCTTCAGAAGACTATGGCTACACCTTC. Protein product: CRASEDYGYTF.

This chain uses TRBV20-1 with TRBJ1-6; D gene uncertain. The CDR3 length is 15 residues. V was trimmed by 3 bases and J by 0 bases, leaving 9 bases between them. Per the germline V gene, CDR1 is DFQATT and CDR2 is SNEGSKA (reference sequence). The CDR3: CSASGRSSYNSPLHF. The CDR3 nucleotides read TGCAGTGCTAGTGGCAGGAGCTCCTATAATTCACCCCTCCACTTT.

This clonotype has only a few counts. The chain employs TRBV7-2 and TRBJ2-5, with 11 bases identical to TRBD2. In germline, CDR1 is SGHTA, CDR2 FQGNSA. This CDR3 has 16 amino acids. Unmatched junction bases numbered 8, after V lost 6 bases and J lost 2 bases. The CDR3 is CASRPTSGGQQETQYF. In nucleotides, the CDR3 is TGTGCCAGCAGACCAACTAGCGGGGGCCAGCAAGAGACCCAGTACTTC.

This clonotype was seen a few times. This may be a read error, as it is one base from a much larger clone. The chain uses TRBV4-1 and TRBJ2-7, with unresolved D. V gave up 1 base and J gave up 0 bases, with 7 bases separating them. The germline gives CDR1 MGHRA, CDR2 YSYEKL. CDR3 length: 14 residues. The CDR3 is CASSQGYSSYEQYF. CDR3 bases: TGCGCCAGCAGCCAAGGGTACAGCTCCTACGAGCAGTACTTC.

Concerning this clonotype: One junction end does not reproduce the germline sequence, and a read error may be involved. The chain uses TRBV7-2 and TRBJ1-4; no reliable D call. Germline V CDR1 and CDR2: SGHTA, FQGNSA. CDR3 length: 16 amino acids. For the CDR3, the DNA is TGTGCCAGTAGCTTAGCAGTTACACCGGGCGAGGAAAAACTGTTTTTT. Encoded protein: CASSLAVTPGEEKLFF.

The table lists this clonotype with a count of one. V gene TRBV6-5 combines with J gene TRBJ2-1; maybe TRBD2 (6 bases). Trimming left V 2 bases short and J 5 bases short, with 19 bases between. The germline gives CDR1 MNHEY, CDR2 SVGAGI. The CDR3 runs 17 residues. The CDR3 nucleotides are TGTGCCAGCAGTTACGCCCTCTCTTGGGGGGTTGACAATGAGCAGTTCTTC. Protein product: CASSYALSWGVDNEQFF.

J is TRBJ2-5 and V is TRBV2, with D unclear. CDR1 and CDR2 from the germline V gene are SNHLY and FYNNEI. The CDR3 contains 12 residues. Trimming took 7 bases from V and 5 from J, leaving 11 bases between them. The CDR3 region is CASTRLSETQYF. CDR3 sequence (DNA): TGTGCCAGCACTCGGCTGTCGGAGACCCAGTACTTC.

A note on this clonotype: The junction does not match germline at one end; this may be a read error. This chain's CDR3 is CAGSWSRTGGETQYF. The CDR3 coding sequence is TGTGCCGGCAGCTGGAGCCGGACAGGGGGAGAGACCCAGTACTTC. V gene TRBV7-9 combines with J gene TRBJ2-5, with 10 bases matching TRBD1. The germline gives CDR1 SEHNR, CDR2 FQNEAQ (reference sequence). The CDR3 runs 15 residues.

In its sample, this clonotype was seen once. This sequence joins TRBV2 and TRBJ1-6, with a weak D call TRBD1 (5 bases). From germline, CDR1 is SNHLY and CDR2 FYNNEI. V lost 5 bases, J lost 3 bases, and 23 bases lay in between. This CDR3 has 19 residues. CDR3 nucleotides: TGTGCCAGCAGTACCGGGACTCTGGCGTCATCTGGCTATAATTCACCCCTCCACTTT. Amino acids: CASSTGTLASSGYNSPLHF.

The CDR3 DNA reads TGTGCCAGCGCGGACATTCCTGGAAACACCATATATTTT. Its translation is CASADIPGNTIYF. The rearrangement joins TRBV6-5 to TRBJ1-3; possible D gene TRBD1, 5 bases. The V gene's germline CDR1 is MNHEY and CDR2 SVGAGI. Trimming pared 8 bases from V and 2 bases from J, leaving 10 bases between. CDR3 length: 13 residues.

The sample holds many counts of this clonotype. The CDR3 spells CASSFGTANSPLHF. In nucleotides, the CDR3 is TGTGCCAGCAGCTTCGGGACAGCTAATTCACCCCTCCACTTT. The J gene is TRBJ1-6, the V gene TRBV12-3 or TRBV12-4; 7 bases fit TRBD1. This CDR3 spans 14 amino acids. The ends lost 6 bases at V and 6 bases at J; junction bases unmatched: 5.

A note on this clonotype: A much larger clone differs from this one at a single base, so this may be a read error. The chain has TRBV5-1 and TRBJ1-5; D gene ambiguous. V was clipped by 0 bases and J by 6 bases, with 7 bases between them. This CDR3 has 13 amino acids. Germline V CDR1 and CDR2: SGHRS, YFSETQ. The CDR3 DNA is TGCGCCAGCAGCTTGGACCTTAGTCAGCCCCAGCATTTT. Its protein is CASSLDLSQPQHF.

The V call is TRBV24-1, the J call TRBJ2-3, with 11 bases identical to TRBD2. This CDR3 has 16 amino acids. Germline CDR1 reads KGHDR; CDR2 reads SFDVKD. J gave up 1 base and V 3 bases, and 2 bases lay outside the gene matches. The CDR3 sequence is CATSDPGLAGTDTQYF. DNA for the CDR3: TGTGCCACCAGTGATCCGGGACTAGCGGGCACAGATACGCAGTATTTT.

This clonotype was seen more than once but under ten times. The chain has TRBV28 and TRBJ2-1, with a tentative D call TRBD2 (6 bases). The germline V and J ends were trimmed by 5 bases and 1 base, with 15 bases remaining between them. This CDR3 is 16 amino acids long. From germline, CDR1 is MDHEN and CDR2 SYDVKM. The chain's CDR3 is CASSPMEAGSYNEQFF. As DNA, the CDR3 is TGTGCCAGCAGTCCCATGGAGGCGGGGTCCTACAATGAGCAGTTCTTC.